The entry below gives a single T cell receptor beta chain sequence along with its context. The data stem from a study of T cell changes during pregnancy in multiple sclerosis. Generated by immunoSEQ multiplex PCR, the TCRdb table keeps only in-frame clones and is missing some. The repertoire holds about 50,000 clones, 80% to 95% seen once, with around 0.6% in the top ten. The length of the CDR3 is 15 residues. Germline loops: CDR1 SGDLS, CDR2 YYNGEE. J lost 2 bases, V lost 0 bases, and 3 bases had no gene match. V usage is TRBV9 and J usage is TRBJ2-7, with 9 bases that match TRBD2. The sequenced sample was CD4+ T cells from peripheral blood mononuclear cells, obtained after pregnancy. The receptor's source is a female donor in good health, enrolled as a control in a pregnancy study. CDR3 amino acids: CASSVETSGPYEQYF. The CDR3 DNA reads TGTGCCAGCAGCGTAGAGACTAGCGGCCCCTACGAGCAGTACTTC. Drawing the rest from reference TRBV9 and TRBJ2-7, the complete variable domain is DSGVTQTPKHLITATGQRVTLRCSPRSGDLSVYWYQQSLDQGLQFLIQYYNGEERAKGNILERFSAQQFPDLHSELNLSSLELGDSALYFCASSVETSGPYEQYFGPGTRLTVT.